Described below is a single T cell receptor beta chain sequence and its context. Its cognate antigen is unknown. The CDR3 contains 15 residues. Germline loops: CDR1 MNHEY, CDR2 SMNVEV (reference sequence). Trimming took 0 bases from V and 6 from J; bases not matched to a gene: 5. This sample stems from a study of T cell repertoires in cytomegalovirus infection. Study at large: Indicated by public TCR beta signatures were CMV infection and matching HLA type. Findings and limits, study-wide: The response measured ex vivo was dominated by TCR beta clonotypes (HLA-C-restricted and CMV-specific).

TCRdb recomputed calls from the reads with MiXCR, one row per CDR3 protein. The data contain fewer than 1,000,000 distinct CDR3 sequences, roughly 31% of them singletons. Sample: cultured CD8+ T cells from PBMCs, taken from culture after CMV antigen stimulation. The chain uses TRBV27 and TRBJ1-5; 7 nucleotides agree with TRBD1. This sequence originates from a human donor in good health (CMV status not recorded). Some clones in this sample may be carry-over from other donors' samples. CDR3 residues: CASSLSRQGGQPQHF. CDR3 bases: TGTGCCAGCAGTTTATCACGACAGGGCGGTCAGCCCCAGCATTTT.